This entry features one T cell receptor beta chain sequence. The entry originates in a study of blood T cell repertoires in COVID-19. Study overall: Material from acute and convalescent COVID-19 was sourced from the United States, Italy and Spain. Sources were T cells, B-cell-depleted T cells, or PBMCs; the material itself was cDNA or gDNA.

Sequencing used immunoSEQ multiplex PCR; TCRdb keeps in-frame clones, though not all of them. The sample lists fewer than 120,000 clones, around four fifths seen once, with more than 15% in the top ten. This receptor was taken from a woman aged 60-75 years with acute or convalescent COVID-19. Sequenced sample: peripheral blood.

CDR3 nucleotide sequence: TGTGCCAGCAGGCCGGGACAGGGGGCGCCCGGGGAGCTGTTTTTT. This gives the protein CASRPGQGAPGELFF. The chain has TRBV7-9 and TRBJ2-2; 12 bases are shared with TRBD1. Germline V gene sequence: CDR1 SEHNR, CDR2 FQNEAQ (reference sequence). The CDR3 loop spans 15 amino acids. V lost 6 bases, J lost 6 bases, and 5 bases stayed unmatched.